Shown below are 23 T cell receptor beta chains from a single sample sequenced in a study of shared clonotypes between healthy human individuals (dated by TCRdb to the early 2020s). The library was obtained by the immunoSEQ multiplex PCR assay. Not all clones reach the TCRdb copy of this immuneACCESS table, which keeps in-frame sequences only. Checked studies attribute under half of the gap to unresolved V genes and leave the rest unexplained. For this sample the table gives about 190,000 clones, of which approximately 61% were detected only once. About 10% of the sample is taken by the ten largest. Sequencing was carried out using memory CD4+ T cells sorted from blood. Interpreted using the paper, the cell subset or site label stands for: CD45RA-negative fraction. These receptor sequences come from a man aged 25 to 40 in good health.

This chain joins TRBV10-3 and TRBJ1-1, with a weak D call TRBD1 (6 bases). The V gene's germline CDR1 is ENHRY and CDR2 SYGVKD. The length of the CDR3 is 13 residues. The germline V and J ends were trimmed by 4 bases and 4 bases, with 10 bases remaining between them. CDR3 amino acids: CAISADRTTEAFF. The CDR3 bases are TGTGCCATCAGTGCCGACAGGACCACTGAAGCTTTCTTT.

The chain links TRBV10-3 to TRBJ2-5, with D possibly called TRBD1 or TRBD2 (5 bases each). Germline lookup yields CDR1 ENHRY and CDR2 SYGVKD. This CDR3 has 14 amino acids. Trimming pared 6 bases from V and 2 bases from J, leaving 13 bases between. This CDR3 reads CAISSGTGQETQYF. In nucleotides, the CDR3 is TGTGCCATCAGCTCGGGGACGGGGCAAGAGACCCAGTACTTC.

CDR3 DNA sequence: TGCAGTGCGCCCAACTCGGGGGGCCAGTTCTTC. Its translation: CSAPNSGGQFF. The chain combines TRBV20-1 with TRBJ2-1, with TRBD2 as a possible D gene (7 bases). V was shortened by 6 bases and J by 13 bases, with 16 bases between the two germline ends. Germline lookup yields CDR1 DFQATT and CDR2 SNEGSKA (reference sequence). The CDR3 has 11 residues.

This chain joins TRBV2 and TRBJ2-1; TRBD1 matches 8 bases. The CDR3 length is 16 residues. V lost 4 bases, J lost 14 bases, and 19 bases stayed unmatched. Looked up from germline, CDR1 is SNHLY and CDR2 is FYNNEI. CDR3 coding DNA: TGTGCCAGCAGTGGAGGTACTAGGACAGGGTCGGGCATGAAGTTCTTC. Its protein product is CASSGGTRTGSGMKFF.

The genes are TRBV6-6 and TRBJ1-3; maybe TRBD1 (5 bases). This CDR3 spans 15 amino acids. Germline CDR1 and CDR2: MNHNY and SVGAGI (reference sequence). Trimming stripped 0 bases from V and 4 bases from J, with 10 bases between. The CDR3 protein is CASSYSDKQGNTIYF. The CDR3 DNA follows: TGTGCCAGCAGTTACTCGGACAAACAAGGAAACACCATATATTTT.

The V gene is TRBV5-4, the J gene TRBJ2-3; the D gene is possibly TRBD2 (5 bases). The CDR3 is made up of 16 amino acids. CDR1 is SGHNT, CDR2 YYREEE, per germline (reference sequence). Trimming stripped 3 bases from V and 2 bases from J, with 16 bases between. The CDR3 region is CASSSRVAYTTDTQYF. Here the CDR3 DNA reads TGTGCCAGCAGCTCGCGGGTAGCCTATACCACAGATACGCAGTATTTT.

This sequence joins TRBV4-1 and TRBJ1-3, with D possibly being TRBD1 (5 bases). The ends were cut back, 4 bases at V and 0 bases at J, with 19 bases in the middle. From germline, CDR1 is MGHRA and CDR2 YSYEKL. This CDR3 is built from 18 residues. The CDR3 nucleotides read TGCGCCAGCAGCCCCTATCAGGGACCGAACCTCTCTGGAAACACCATATATTTT. This sequence encodes CASSPYQGPNLSGNTIYF.

The chain employs TRBV30 and TRBJ1-1; D possibly corresponds to TRBD1 (6 bases). CDR1 GTSNPN and CDR2 SVGIG come from the germline V gene (reference sequence). The CDR3 totals 16 residues. V was cut by 0 bases and J by 2 bases, with 16 bases left in between. CDR3: CAWSVGSGHRNTEAFF. DNA for the CDR3: TGTGCCTGGAGTGTAGGTTCGGGACATAGAAACACTGAAGCTTTCTTT.

The chain combines TRBV4-2 with TRBJ2-5; D is possibly TRBD1 or TRBD2 (5 bases each). This CDR3 contains 17 residues. CDR1 is LGHNA and CDR2 is YNFKEQ in the germline V gene. V lost 0 bases and J 1 base, leaving 15 bases between the germline ends. CDR3 protein: CASSQELIGALQETQYF. DNA for the CDR3: TGTGCCAGCAGCCAAGAGCTGATCGGGGCACTCCAAGAGACCCAGTACTTC.

The CDR3 sequence: CASSPGQGTVGEKLFF. CDR3 sequence (DNA): TGTGCCAGCTCACCGGGCCAGGGGACAGTCGGTGAAAAACTGTTTTTT. The rearrangement uses TRBV18 and TRBJ1-4; 7 bases match TRBD1. The germline V gene has CDR1 KGHSH and CDR2 LQKENI. J lost 7 bases, V lost 3 bases, and 11 bases had no gene match. This CDR3 comprises 16 residues.

The chain carries TRBV29-1 and TRBJ1-1, with a weak D call TRBD1 (5 bases). The CDR3 consists of 14 residues. Germline assignment: CDR1 SQVTM and CDR2 ANQGSEA. V shed 3 bases and J shed 0 bases, with 11 bases lying between them. CDR3 sequence (DNA): TGCAGCGTTGATATGGCAGGGATGAACACTGAAGCTTTCTTT. It codes for CSVDMAGMNTEAFF.

This clone has a handful of counts. V and J are TRBV7-2 and TRBJ1-1; D call uncertain. In germline, CDR1 is SGHTA, CDR2 FQGNSA. The V and J ends lost 4 bases and 6 bases respectively, with 15 bases between them. The CDR3 totals 14 residues. The chain's CDR3 is CASSSSRGSAEAFF. CDR3 bases: TGTGCCAGCAGCTCCTCACGGGGATCCGCTGAAGCTTTCTTT.

This clone was picked up a small number of times. V gene TRBV7-8 combines with J gene TRBJ2-7, with a tentative D call TRBD2 (5 bases). The CDR3 loop spans 13 amino acids. CDR1 is SGHVS and CDR2 is FQNEAQ in the germline V gene. V dropped 5 bases and J dropped 7 bases, with 15 bases sitting between them. The CDR3 DNA is TGTGCCAGCAGCCCAATAAACGAGGGTGAGCAGTACTTC. Protein sequence: CASSPINEGEQYF.

The chain joins TRBV5-1 to TRBJ2-1; 10 positions match TRBD1. V was clipped by 1 base and J by 1 base; unmatched bases: 2. The CDR3 length is 16 residues. Germline lookup yields CDR1 SGHRS and CDR2 YFSETQ. The CDR3 protein is CASSLKGQGSYNEQFF. The CDR3 region has the DNA TGCGCCAGCAGCTTGAAGGGACAGGGGTCCTACAATGAGCAGTTCTTC.

The chain couples TRBV27 to TRBJ2-5; the D call may be TRBD1 or TRBD2 (6 bases each). CDR3 length: 15 residues. Germline values: CDR1 MNHEY, CDR2 SMNVEV (reference sequence). Trimming left V 6 bases short and J 4 bases short, with 18 bases between. CDR3: CASRRFGGEGETQYF. The DNA of the CDR3 is TGTGCCAGCAGGAGGTTCGGGGGCGAGGGAGAGACCCAGTACTTC.

CDR3 DNA sequence: TGCAGCGTTGCCACGGGGTTGAATCAGCCCCAGCATTTT. Translated: CSVATGLNQPQHF. The J gene is TRBJ1-5, the V gene TRBV29-1; no reliable D call. This CDR3 has 13 amino acids. The V and J ends lost 4 bases and 4 bases respectively, with 11 bases between them. Germline-derived CDR1 and CDR2 are SQVTM and ANQGSEA.

V and J are TRBV10-3 and TRBJ2-3; D gene ambiguous. The CDR3 extends over 12 amino acids. Germline V lookup: CDR1 ENHRY, CDR2 SYGVKD. The V gene lost 6 bases and the J gene lost 0 bases, with 4 bases spanning the gap. CDR3 residues: CAISDSTDTQYF. The CDR3 DNA sequence: TGTGCCATCAGCGACAGCACAGATACGCAGTATTTT.

The chain joins TRBV5-6 to TRBJ1-2; 9 bases are a match to TRBD1. This CDR3 is built from 14 residues. The V segment lost 6 bases and the J segment 4 bases; nucleotides outside the gene matches: 7. Per germline, CDR1 SGHDT and CDR2 YYEEEE. The CDR3 sequence: CASIRQGVVYGYTF. The CDR3, as DNA: TGTGCCAGCATCCGACAGGGGGTTGTCTATGGCTACACCTTC.

This clone showed up just once. V is TRBV7-2 and J is TRBJ2-5, with 11 nucleotides matching TRBD2. CDR3 length equals 16 residues. The germline CDR1 and CDR2 sequences are SGHTA and FQGNSA. J lost 1 base, V lost 0 bases, and 1 base had no gene match. CDR3 sequence reads: CASSLAGTSGQETQYF. CDR3 coding DNA: TGTGCCAGCAGCTTAGCCGGGACTAGCGGCCAAGAGACCCAGTACTTC.

CDR3 region: CASSEAVKGYTF. The CDR3, as DNA: TGTGCCAGCAGTGAAGCTGTCAAGGGCTACACCTTC. The chain links TRBV6-1 to TRBJ1-2, with D unclear. The CDR3 extends over 12 amino acids. The V gene's germline CDR1 is MNHNS and CDR2 SASEGT. V was trimmed by 0 bases and J by 8 bases, leaving 7 bases between them.

This chain uses TRBV5-6 with TRBJ1-3; 9 bases align to TRBD1. The CDR3 loop spans 14 amino acids. The ends lost 3 bases at V and 7 bases at J; junction bases unmatched: 5. Per the germline V gene, CDR1 is SGHDT and CDR2 is YYEEEE. The CDR3 DNA follows: TGTGCCAGCAGCTGGGGACAGGGTGGGAACACCATATATTTT. Translated, it gives CASSWGQGGNTIYF.

The J gene is TRBJ1-2, the V gene TRBV5-1, with D hard to call. Trimming stripped 0 bases from V and 4 bases from J, with 13 bases between. Germline V gene sequence: CDR1 SGHRS, CDR2 YFSETQ. The CDR3 totals 15 residues. CDR3 sequence reads: CASSLAHDQVYGYTF. CDR3 DNA: TGCGCCAGCAGCTTGGCCCATGACCAGGTCTATGGCTACACCTTC.

The chain links TRBV29-1 to TRBJ2-7, with a weak D call TRBD1 (6 bases). The CDR3 loop spans 14 amino acids. The germline gives CDR1 SQVTM, CDR2 ANQGSEA. V was trimmed by 4 bases and J by 7 bases, leaving 20 bases between them. CDR3 DNA: TGCAGCGTTGGAGCGAAACTGGGGGCCGTTGAGCAGTACTTC. This translates into CSVGAKLGAVEQYF.